The entry that follows covers one T cell receptor beta chain sequence. CDR1 and CDR2 (germline): MNHEY, SMNVEV (reference sequence). The CDR3 is 15 amino acids. The data were obtained in a study of monozygotic twins with inflammatory bowel disease. An amount of approximately 3,800 ng of total RNA was used for each TCR library. TCRdb reanalyzed the 5' RACE reads and collapses them to one entry per CDR3 protein, without DNA. The sample's table shows about 200,000 distinct CDR3 sequences. This chain uses TRBV27 with TRBJ1-5; lacking DNA, the TRBD1 call made by TCRdb goes unchecked. Sequences were obtained from blood. The source is a human donor with ulcerative colitis or Crohn's disease, or a healthy co-twin of an affected twin (not recorded which). The CDR3 spells CASRGQGASGQPQHF.